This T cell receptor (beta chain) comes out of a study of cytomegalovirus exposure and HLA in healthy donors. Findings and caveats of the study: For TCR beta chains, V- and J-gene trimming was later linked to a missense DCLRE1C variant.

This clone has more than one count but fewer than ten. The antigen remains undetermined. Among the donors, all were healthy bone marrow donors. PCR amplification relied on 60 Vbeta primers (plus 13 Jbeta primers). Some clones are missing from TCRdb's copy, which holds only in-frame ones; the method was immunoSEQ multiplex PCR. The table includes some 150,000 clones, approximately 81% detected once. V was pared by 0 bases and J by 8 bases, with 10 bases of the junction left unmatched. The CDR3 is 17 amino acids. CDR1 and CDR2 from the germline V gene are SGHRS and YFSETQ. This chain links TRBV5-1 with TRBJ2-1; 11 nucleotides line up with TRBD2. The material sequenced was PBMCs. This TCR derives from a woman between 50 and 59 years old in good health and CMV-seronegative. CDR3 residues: CASSLASIAGGPDEQFF. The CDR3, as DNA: TGCGCCAGCAGCTTGGCCTCAATAGCGGGAGGGCCGGATGAGCAGTTCTTC.